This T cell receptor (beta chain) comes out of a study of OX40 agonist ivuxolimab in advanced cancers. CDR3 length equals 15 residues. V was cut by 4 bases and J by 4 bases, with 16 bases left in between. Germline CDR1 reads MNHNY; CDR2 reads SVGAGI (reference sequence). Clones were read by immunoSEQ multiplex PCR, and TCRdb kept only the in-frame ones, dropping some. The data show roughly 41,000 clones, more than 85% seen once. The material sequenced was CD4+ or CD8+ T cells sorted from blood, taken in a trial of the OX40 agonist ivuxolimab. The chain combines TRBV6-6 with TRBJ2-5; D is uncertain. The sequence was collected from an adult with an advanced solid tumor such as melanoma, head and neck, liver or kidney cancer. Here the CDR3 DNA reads TGTGCCAGCAGTTTGGGAACTCGACCCCTAGAGACCCAGTACTTC. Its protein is CASSLGTRPLETQYF.